The 16 T cell receptor beta chains listed next were all sequenced from one sample in a study of T cell responses to AZD1222 COVID-19 vaccine. Libraries were prepared by immunoSEQ multiplex PCR; TCRdb keeps only in-frame clonotypes and omits some of them. Among tens of thousands of clones listed, around 90% were seen once. Sequencing was performed on peripheral blood, taken on day 0 of AZD1222 vaccination. These receptors came from an adult in good health.

The chain is built from TRBV5-6 and TRBJ1-6, with D uncertain. The CDR3 extends over 16 amino acids. V was trimmed by 4 bases and J by 0 bases, leaving 11 bases between them. Germline-derived CDR1 and CDR2 are SGHDT and YYEEEE. Here the CDR3 reads CASSLLRTSYNSPLHF. In DNA form, the CDR3 reads TGTGCCAGCAGCCTACTACGGACCTCCTATAATTCACCCCTCCACTTT.

V gene TRBV12-3 or TRBV12-4 combines with J gene TRBJ1-5; D not resolved. This CDR3 is 13 amino acids long. V was trimmed by 3 bases and J by 9 bases, leaving 12 bases between them. The CDR3, as DNA: TGTGCCAGCAGTTTTGCGGAGGATCGGCCCCAGCATTTT. It encodes CASSFAEDRPQHF.

This chain uses TRBV2 with TRBJ2-1; 8 nucleotides match TRBD1. The germline CDR1 and CDR2 sequences are SNHLY and FYNNEI. This CDR3 spans 14 amino acids. Germline trimming cut 6 bases from V and 9 bases from J; bases unmatched to any gene: 10. The CDR3 region is CASRDRGLDGEQFF. DNA for the CDR3: TGTGCCAGCAGAGACAGGGGTTTAGATGGTGAGCAGTTCTTC.

This chain joins TRBV9 and TRBJ2-7; the match to TRBD2 covers 10 bases. Trimming took 4 bases from V and 5 from J; bases not matched to a gene: 9. The CDR3 loop spans 15 amino acids. Germline V gives CDR1 SGDLS, CDR2 YYNGEE. The CDR3 sequence: CASSHSGRAENEQYF. CDR3 DNA: TGTGCCAGCAGCCACAGCGGGAGGGCCGAGAACGAGCAGTACTTC.

The CDR3 sequence: CASSNGGDEKLFF. DNA of the CDR3: TGTGCCAGCAGCAATGGGGGGGATGAAAAACTGTTTTTT. The rearrangement joins TRBV28 to TRBJ1-4; maybe TRBD1 (5 bases). Germline V gene lookup returns CDR1 MDHEN and CDR2 SYDVKM. Trimming stripped 6 bases from V and 6 bases from J, with 11 bases between. The CDR3 consists of 13 residues.

This chain uses TRBV6-5 with TRBJ1-2; D is unresolved. The V gene's germline CDR1 is MNHEY and CDR2 SVGAGI. V was clipped by 0 bases and J by 7 bases, with 9 bases between them. CDR3 length equals 13 residues. The CDR3 bases are TGTGCCAGCAGTTACTCGACTACGACTGGCTACACCTTC. Its protein product is CASSYSTTTGYTF.

The chain carries TRBV7-9 and TRBJ2-1, with 7 bases aligning to TRBD2. V was pared by 2 bases and J by 6 bases, with 7 bases of the junction left unmatched. The CDR3 is made up of 15 amino acids. Per germline, CDR1 SEHNR and CDR2 FQNEAQ (reference sequence). CDR3 loop: CASSLKREVGNEQFF. Written as DNA, the CDR3 is TGTGCCAGCAGCTTAAAACGGGAGGTGGGCAATGAGCAGTTCTTC. Supplemented by reference TRBV7-9 and TRBJ2-1, the full variable domain reads DTGVSQNPRHKITKRGQNVTFRCDPISEHNRLYWYRQTLGQGPEFLTYFQNEAQLEKSRLLSDRFSAERPKGSFSTLEIQRTEQGDSAMYLCASSLKREVGNEQFFGPGTRLTVL.

The chain links TRBV7-8 to TRBJ2-1; D unresolved. The CDR3 totals 14 residues. Trimming took off 3 bases at V and 4 bases at J, with 10 bases between the two ends. Germline V gives CDR1 SGHVS, CDR2 FQNEAQ. CDR3: CASSFEGPYNEQFF. For the CDR3, the DNA is TGTGCCAGCAGCTTCGAAGGGCCATACAATGAGCAGTTCTTC.

V and J are TRBV11-2 and TRBJ2-5, with unresolved D. The CDR3 has 13 residues. The V gene's germline CDR1 is SGHAT and CDR2 FQNNGV. V lost 3 bases and J lost 4, with 9 bases in between. The CDR3 sequence: CASSFYVGETQYF. The CDR3 DNA reads as TGTGCCAGCAGCTTTTACGTGGGAGAGACCCAGTACTTC.

In its sample, this clone was seen a few times. The chain links TRBV10-1 to TRBJ2-3; 11 nucleotides agree with TRBD1. CDR1 and CDR2 from the germline V gene are WNHNN and SYGVQD (reference sequence). V lost 8 bases, J lost 0 bases, and 4 bases stayed unmatched. The CDR3 loop spans 15 amino acids. The CDR3 protein is CASSGTGGSTDTQYF. The CDR3 coding sequence is TGCGCCAGCTCCGGGACAGGGGGAAGCACAGATACGCAGTATTTT.

CDR3 in DNA: TGTGCCAGCAGATACCTTGTTGGGACTGCGACCAATGAGCAGTTCTTC. This translates into CASRYLVGTATNEQFF. This chain joins TRBV28 and TRBJ2-1; TRBD2 is a possible D gene (6 bases). This CDR3 is 16 amino acids long. Germline V gene sequence: CDR1 MDHEN, CDR2 SYDVKM. The ends were cut back, 6 bases at V and 6 bases at J, with 21 bases in the middle.

The J gene is TRBJ1-2, the V gene TRBV6-2 or TRBV6-3; D is uncertain. The germline V gene has CDR1 MNHEY and CDR2 SVGEGT. The CDR3 length is 15 residues. The V and J ends lost 5 bases and 1 base respectively, with 14 bases between them. The CDR3 DNA reads TGTGCCAGCAGTCCCGCGCGCGGAGTTAACTATGGCTACACCTTC. It specifies CASSPARGVNYGYTF.

The J gene is TRBJ1-6, the V gene TRBV9; D gene unclear. The CDR3 is 14 residues long. Germline CDR1 reads SGDLS; CDR2 reads YYNGEE. V was shortened by 0 bases and J by 7 bases, with 8 bases between the two germline ends. The CDR3 here is CASSVELGNSPLHF. The CDR3 DNA reads TGTGCCAGCAGCGTAGAACTCGGGAATTCACCCCTCCACTTT.

The chain employs TRBV18 and TRBJ2-7; D perhaps matches TRBD2 (6 bases). The germline V gene encodes CDR1 KGHSH and CDR2 LQKENI. Trimming removed 2 bases at V and 6 bases at J, with 17 bases between. CDR3 length: 15 amino acids. The CDR3 nucleotides read TGTGCCAGCTCACCAGGCTTCGGGGGTCGGGGCGAGCAGTACTTC. Its protein product is CASSPGFGGRGEQYF.

The V gene is TRBV5-6, the J gene TRBJ2-1; no clear D. The CDR3 is 14 residues long. The germline gives CDR1 SGHDT, CDR2 YYEEEE. The germline V and J ends were trimmed by 1 base and 3 bases, with 8 bases remaining between them. CDR3 loop: CASSLIARYNEQFF. The DNA for the CDR3 is TGTGCCAGCAGCTTGATCGCGCGCTACAATGAGCAGTTCTTC.

The chain recombines TRBV7-2 with TRBJ2-7; no clear D gene. CDR3 length: 14 amino acids. CDR1 SGHTA and CDR2 FQGNSA come from the germline V gene. Trimming took off 1 base at V and 2 bases at J, with 9 bases between the two ends. CDR3 nucleotides: TGTGCCAGCAGCTTAGTATCCGCACCCTACGAGCAGTACTTC. It translates to CASSLVSAPYEQYF.